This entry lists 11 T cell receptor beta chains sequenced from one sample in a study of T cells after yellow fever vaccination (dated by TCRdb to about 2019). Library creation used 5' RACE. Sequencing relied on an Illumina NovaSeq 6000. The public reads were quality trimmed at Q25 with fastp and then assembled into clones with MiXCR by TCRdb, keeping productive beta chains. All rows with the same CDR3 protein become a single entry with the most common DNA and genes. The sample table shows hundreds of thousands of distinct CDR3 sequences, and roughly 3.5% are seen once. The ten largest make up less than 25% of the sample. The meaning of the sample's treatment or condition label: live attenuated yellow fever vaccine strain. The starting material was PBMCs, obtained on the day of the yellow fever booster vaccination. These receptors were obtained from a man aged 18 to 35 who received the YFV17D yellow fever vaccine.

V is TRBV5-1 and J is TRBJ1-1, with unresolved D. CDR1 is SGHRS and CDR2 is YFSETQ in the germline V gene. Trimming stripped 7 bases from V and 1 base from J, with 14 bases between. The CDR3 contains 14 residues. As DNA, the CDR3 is TGCGCCAGCCGACCCGGCCCTACGAACACTGAAGCTTTCTTT. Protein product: CASRPGPTNTEAFF.

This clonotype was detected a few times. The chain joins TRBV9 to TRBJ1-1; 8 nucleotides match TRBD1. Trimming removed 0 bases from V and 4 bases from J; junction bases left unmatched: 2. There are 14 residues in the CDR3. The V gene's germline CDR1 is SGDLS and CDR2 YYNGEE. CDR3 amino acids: CASSVGGTGTEAFF. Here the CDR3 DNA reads TGTGCCAGCAGCGTAGGGGGGACAGGCACTGAAGCTTTCTTT.

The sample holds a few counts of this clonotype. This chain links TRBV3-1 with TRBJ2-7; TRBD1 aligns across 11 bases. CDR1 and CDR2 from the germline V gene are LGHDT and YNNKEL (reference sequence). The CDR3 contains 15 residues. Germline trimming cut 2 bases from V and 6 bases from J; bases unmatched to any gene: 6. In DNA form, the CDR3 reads TGTGCCAGCAGCCAATCCCGGACAGGGGGCACCGAGCAGTACTTC. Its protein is CASSQSRTGGTEQYF.

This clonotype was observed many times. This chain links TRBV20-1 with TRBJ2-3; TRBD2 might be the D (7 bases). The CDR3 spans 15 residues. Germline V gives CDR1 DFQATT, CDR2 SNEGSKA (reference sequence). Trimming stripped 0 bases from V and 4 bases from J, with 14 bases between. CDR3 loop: CSARDRGGGPDTQYF. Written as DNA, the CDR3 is TGCAGTGCTAGAGATCGGGGAGGGGGGCCAGATACGCAGTATTTT.

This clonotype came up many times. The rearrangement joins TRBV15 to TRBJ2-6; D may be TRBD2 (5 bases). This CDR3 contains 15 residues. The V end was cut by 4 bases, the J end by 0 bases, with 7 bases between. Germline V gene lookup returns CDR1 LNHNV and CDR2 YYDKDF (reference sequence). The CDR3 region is CATSTAGSGANVLTF. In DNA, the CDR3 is TGTGCCACCAGCACCGCGGGCTCTGGGGCCAACGTCCTGACTTTC.

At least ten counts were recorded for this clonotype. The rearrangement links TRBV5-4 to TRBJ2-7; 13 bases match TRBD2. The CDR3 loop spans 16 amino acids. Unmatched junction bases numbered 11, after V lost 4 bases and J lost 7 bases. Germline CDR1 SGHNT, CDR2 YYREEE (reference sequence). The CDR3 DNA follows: TGTGCCAGCAGCCTAGGACTAGCGGGGGCTTCCGGAGAGCAGTACTTC. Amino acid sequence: CASSLGLAGASGEQYF.

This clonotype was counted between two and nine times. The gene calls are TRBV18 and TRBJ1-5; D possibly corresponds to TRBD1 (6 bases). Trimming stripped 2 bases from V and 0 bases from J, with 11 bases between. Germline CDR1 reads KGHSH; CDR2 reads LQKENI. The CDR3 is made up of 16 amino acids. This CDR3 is CASSPGTTSSNQPQHF. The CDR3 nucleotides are TGTGCCAGCTCACCAGGGACAACATCTAGCAATCAGCCCCAGCATTTT.

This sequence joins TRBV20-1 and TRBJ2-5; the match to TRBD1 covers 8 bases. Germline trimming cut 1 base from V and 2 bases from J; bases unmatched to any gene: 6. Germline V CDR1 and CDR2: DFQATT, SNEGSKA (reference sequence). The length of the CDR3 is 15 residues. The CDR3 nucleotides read TGCAGTGCTAGAGTTGCAGGGGGCTTTCAAGAGACCCAGTACTTC. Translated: CSARVAGGFQETQYF.

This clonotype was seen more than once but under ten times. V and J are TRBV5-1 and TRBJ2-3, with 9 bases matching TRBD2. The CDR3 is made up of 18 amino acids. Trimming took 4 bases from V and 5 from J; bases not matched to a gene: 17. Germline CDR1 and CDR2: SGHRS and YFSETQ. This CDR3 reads CASSRGVSSGGFEDTQYF. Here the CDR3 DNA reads TGCGCCAGCAGCAGGGGGGTCTCCAGCGGGGGGTTCGAAGATACGCAGTATTTT.

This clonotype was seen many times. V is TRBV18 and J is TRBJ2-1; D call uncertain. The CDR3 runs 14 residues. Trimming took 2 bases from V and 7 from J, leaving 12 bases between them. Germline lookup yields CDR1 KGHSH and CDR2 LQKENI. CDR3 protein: CASSPANTENEQFF. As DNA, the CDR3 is TGTGCCAGCTCACCAGCAAACACCGAGAATGAGCAGTTCTTC.

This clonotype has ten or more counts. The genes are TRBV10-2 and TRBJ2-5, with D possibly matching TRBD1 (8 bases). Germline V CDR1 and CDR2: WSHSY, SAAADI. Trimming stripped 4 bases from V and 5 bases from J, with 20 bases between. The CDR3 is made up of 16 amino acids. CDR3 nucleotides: TGCGCCAGCAGTGGGAGACAGGGGCCAGCGGGGGAGACCCAGTACTTC. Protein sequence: CASSGRQGPAGETQYF.